This TCR beta chain is drawn from a study of T-cell reconstitution after alpha-beta-depleted transplantation in children. Germline-derived CDR1 and CDR2 are KGHDR and SFDVKD. V was trimmed by 5 bases and J by 10 bases, leaving 14 bases between them. The CDR3 consists of 13 residues. As it was prepared, the TCRbeta library received unique molecular identifiers. TCRdb fed the PCR reads into MiXCR, producing one record per CDR3 protein. The repertoire holds approximately 590,000 distinct CDR3 sequences, with about 10% as singletons. J is TRBJ2-1 and V is TRBV24-1; perhaps TRBD2 as D (5 bases). Source: PBMCs from the stem cell graft donor, taken from the stem cell graft. This TCR was recovered from a human donor who donated a stem cell graft to a child with acute myeloid leukemia. The CDR3 region is CATSALSSGEQFF. For the CDR3, the DNA is TGTGCCACCAGTGCCCTATCATCGGGAGAGCAGTTCTTC.